Each of the 27 T cell receptor beta chains below was sequenced from the same sample in a study of CD8 T cells in ankylosing spondylitis. Findings and limits, study-wide: One TCR beta motif, made up of fewer than 10 highly homologous variants, appeared characteristic of ankylosing spondylitis blood.

What these receptors recognize is not known. Via MiXCR, TCRdb re-called the 5' RACE reads, giving one row per CDR3 protein. The sample has some 240,000 distinct CDR3 sequences; 5.5% to 7.5% are singletons. The sample taken for sequencing was blood, either unsorted or a sorted T cell fraction (not recorded which). The receptor set was obtained from a male donor with ankylosing spondylitis.

The table lists this clonotype with a few counts. The rearrangement links TRBV7-2 to TRBJ2-7, with TRBD1 identical over 8 bases. J gave up 3 bases and V 6 bases, and 10 bases lay outside the gene matches. Per the germline V gene, CDR1 is SGHTA and CDR2 is FQGNSA. The CDR3 runs to 15 residues. The CDR3 reads CASRVRQGPNYEQYF. DNA of the CDR3: TGTGCCAGCAGGGTCCGACAGGGGCCTAACTACGAGCAGTACTTC.

This clonotype occurred many times. The V and J genes are TRBV2 and TRBJ2-2; 9 nucleotides line up with TRBD2. The CDR3 length is 14 residues. J lost 3 bases, V lost 10 bases, and 6 bases had no gene match. Germline V gene sequence: CDR1 SNHLY, CDR2 FYNNEI. The CDR3 DNA reads as TGTGCCATCTCCCTAGCGGGGCACACCGGGGAGCTGTTTTTT. Its translation is CAISLAGHTGELFF.

This clonotype was recorded many times. The chain joins TRBV19 to TRBJ2-1, with D unresolved. Trimming pared 5 bases from V and 0 bases from J, leaving 14 bases between. CDR3 length: 16 residues. Looked up from germline, CDR1 is LNHDA and CDR2 is SQIVND (reference sequence). The CDR3 DNA reads as TGTGCCAGTAGTCCTTTAGCTCCCCTCTCCTACAATGAGCAGTTCTTC. It specifies CASSPLAPLSYNEQFF.

This clonotype was seen repeatedly, ten times or more. This chain joins TRBV4-3 and TRBJ2-1, with 8 bases aligning to TRBD2. CDR1 LGHNA and CDR2 YSLEER come from the germline V gene. With 3 bases clipped from V and 2 bases from J, the junction kept 6 bases outside the gene matches. This CDR3 is 16 amino acids long. DNA of the CDR3: TGCGCCAGCAGCCACTATAGCGGGGACGCCTACAATGAGCAGTTCTTC. Translated, it gives CASSHYSGDAYNEQFF.

The chain has TRBV4-3 and TRBJ1-1; the D is unclear. CDR3 length: 13 residues. CDR1 and CDR2 from the germline V gene are LGHNA and YSLEER. Between the trimmed V and J ends, which lost 0 bases and 7 bases, there was a span of 9 bases. Here the CDR3 DNA reads TGCGCCAGCAGCCAAGATCGCGGGCATGAAGCTTTCTTT. Protein: CASSQDRGHEAFF.

The chain joins TRBV29-1 to TRBJ2-1; TRBD1 agrees at 9 bases. CDR1 SQVTM and CDR2 ANQGSEA come from the germline V gene. The CDR3 spans 15 residues. J gave up 6 bases and V 4 bases, and 10 bases lay outside the gene matches. CDR3 nucleotides: TGCAGCGTTGCCGGAGGGACAGGGTTGGGCAATGAGCAGTTCTTC. Encoded protein: CSVAGGTGLGNEQFF.

The genes are TRBV9 and TRBJ2-2; TRBD1 aligns across 9 bases. Germline V gene data show CDR1 as SGDLS and CDR2 as YYNGEE. This CDR3 is built from 17 residues. Trimming removed 4 bases from V and 3 bases from J; junction bases left unmatched: 10. CDR3 region: CASSPLPGTGYTGELFF. CDR3 DNA: TGTGCCAGCAGCCCCCTTCCCGGGACAGGGTACACCGGGGAGCTGTTTTTT. The whole variable domain, filled in from reference TRBV9 and TRBJ2-2, reads DSGVTQTPKHLITATGQRVTLRCSPRSGDLSVYWYQQSLDQGLQFLIQYYNGEERAKGNILERFSAQQFPDLHSELNLSSLELGDSALYFCASSPLPGTGYTGELFFGEGSRLTVL.

The CDR3: CASSSKSVYEQYF. CDR3 in DNA: TGTGCCAGCAGCTCCAAATCCGTCTACGAGCAGTACTTC. The gene calls are TRBV7-9 and TRBJ2-7; D unclear. Per germline, CDR1 SEHNR and CDR2 FQNEAQ (reference sequence). CDR3 length: 13 residues. V dropped 4 bases and J dropped 3 bases, with 10 bases sitting between them.

This clonotype was detected a few times. The V and J genes are TRBV20-1 and TRBJ2-3, with D possibly TRBD1 on 5 matching bases. The germline CDR1 and CDR2 sequences are DFQATT and SNEGSKA (reference sequence). Trimming removed 1 base from V and 1 base from J, with 18 bases in between. The CDR3 totals 17 residues. The CDR3 DNA is TGCAGTGCTAGAGCCCCGACAGAACCCCTCCGCACAGATACGCAGTATTTT. Translating it yields CSARAPTEPLRTDTQYF.

This clonotype was found many times. This chain connects TRBV28 to TRBJ2-7, with D possibly being TRBD1 (6 bases). The CDR3 sequence is 14 residues long. From germline, CDR1 is MDHEN and CDR2 SYDVKM. Between the trimmed V and J ends, which lost 6 bases and 3 bases, there was a span of 15 bases. The DNA of the CDR3 is TGTGCCAGCAGACCTACAGGGATCAACTACGAGCAGTACTTC. It codes for CASRPTGINYEQYF.

This clonotype was seen ten or more times. The chain joins TRBV29-1 to TRBJ2-5; D is unclear. The germline V and J ends were trimmed by 0 bases and 5 bases, with 4 bases remaining between them. This CDR3 is 11 amino acids long. Germline V gene lookup returns CDR1 SQVTM and CDR2 ANQGSEA. DNA of the CDR3: TGCAGCGTTGAAGATCTGGAGACCCAGTACTTC. Translated, it gives CSVEDLETQYF.

J is TRBJ2-2 and V is TRBV4-3; weak D call: TRBD1 (6 bases). This CDR3 contains 15 residues. The germline gives CDR1 LGHNA, CDR2 YSLEER. V lost 6 bases, J lost 2 bases, and 13 bases lay in between. The CDR3 loop is CASRPGQFNTGELFF. Written as DNA, the CDR3 is TGCGCCAGCAGACCAGGACAGTTCAACACCGGGGAGCTGTTTTTT.

This clonotype was detected many times. V usage is TRBV4-3 and J usage is TRBJ2-7, with TRBD1 as a possible D gene (5 bases). Germline V CDR1 and CDR2: LGHNA, YSLEER. V dropped 1 base and J dropped 2 bases, with 9 bases sitting between them. CDR3 size: 14 residues. The CDR3 loop is CASSQGTTAYEQYF. The CDR3 bases are TGCGCCAGCAGCCAAGGAACGACAGCCTACGAGCAGTACTTC.

Worth noting for this clonotype: This may come from a read error, since a much larger clone is one base off. Because the CDR3 is missing its conserved closing phenylalanine or tryptophan, this is likely a read error. The chain carries TRBV11-2 and TRBJ2-7; 7 positions agree with TRBD1. The length of the CDR3 is 16 residues. The germline gives CDR1 SGHAT, CDR2 FQNNGV. V trimming: 4 bases; J trimming: 1 base; junction bases outside the gene matches: 10. In nucleotides, the CDR3 is TGTGCCAGCAGCTCGTATACAGGGGCGAGTTCCTACGAGCAGTACCTC. Translating gives CASSSYTGASSYEQYL.

With respect to this clonotype: Since a much larger clone is just one base distant, this may be a read error. J is TRBJ2-5 and V is TRBV4-3; D remains ambiguous. CDR1 and CDR2 from the germline V gene are LGHNA and YSLEER. The CDR3 extends over 13 amino acids. Here the CDR3 DNA reads TGCGCCAGCAGCCAAGATCAACGCGAGACCCAGTCCTTC. As protein: CASSQDQRETQSF.

This chain connects TRBV10-2 to TRBJ2-7, with TRBD2 matching 12 bases. The V gene's germline CDR1 is WSHSY and CDR2 SAAADI. The CDR3 extends over 16 amino acids. Germline trimming cut 6 bases from V and 0 bases from J; bases unmatched to any gene: 6. The DNA of the CDR3 is TGCGCCAGCAGCACAACTAGCGGGGGGTACTCCTACGAGCAGTACTTC. Translating it yields CASSTTSGGYSYEQYF.

This clonotype was observed a handful of times. V usage is TRBV7-9 and J usage is TRBJ1-1, with 9 bases that match TRBD1. The CDR3 sequence is 13 residues long. Losses at the gene ends were 3 bases for V and 6 bases for J; bases not matched to a gene: 2. The germline V gene encodes CDR1 SEHNR and CDR2 FQNEAQ (reference sequence). In nucleotides, the CDR3 is TGTGCCAGCAGCTTGGACAGGGGCGCTGAAGCTTTCTTT. Translating gives CASSLDRGAEAFF.

The sample holds a few counts of this clonotype. DNA of the CDR3: TGTGCCAGCAGCCCTGGACAGGCCCATTCGGAGCAGTACTTC. Translated, it gives CASSPGQAHSEQYF. The chain combines TRBV12-3 or TRBV12-4 with TRBJ2-7; 7 bases match TRBD1. This CDR3 has 14 residues. J lost 7 bases, V lost 6 bases, and 12 bases had no gene match.

This clonotype has only a few counts. The chain has TRBV28 and TRBJ2-1; 11 nucleotides agree with TRBD2. The CDR3 is 15 amino acids. CDR1 is MDHEN, CDR2 SYDVKM, per germline. The J segment lost 6 bases and the V segment lost 5 bases, leaving 6 bases of the junction unmatched. CDR3 nucleotide sequence: TGTGCCAGCAGTCCCCGACTAGCGGGGAGCAATGAGCAGTTCTTC. Its protein is CASSPRLAGSNEQFF.

The chain combines TRBV5-5 with TRBJ2-7, with 11 bases identical to TRBD2. This CDR3 spans 17 amino acids. Losses at the gene ends were 3 bases for V and 0 bases for J; bases not matched to a gene: 8. Germline V gene sequence: CDR1 SGHKS, CDR2 YYEKEE (reference sequence). The CDR3 DNA reads as TGTGCCAGCAGCTCTGGACTAGCGGGCGTACACTCCTACGAGCAGTACTTC. Translating gives CASSSGLAGVHSYEQYF.

This clonotype was picked up a small number of times. The chain links TRBV28 to TRBJ1-6; 7 nucleotides agree with TRBD1. Unmatched junction bases numbered 11, after V lost 5 bases and J lost 7 bases. This CDR3 region has 16 residues. In germline, CDR1 is MDHEN, CDR2 SYDVKM. CDR3 residues: CASSPPGGTLNSPLHF. As DNA, the CDR3 is TGTGCCAGCAGTCCCCCAGGGGGGACGCTGAATTCACCCCTCCACTTT.

Ten or more counts support this clonotype. DNA for the CDR3: TGTGCCAGCAGTGACATGATCACATCTGGGGCCAACGTCCTGACTTTC. It specifies CASSDMITSGANVLTF. The gene calls are TRBV2 and TRBJ2-6; D unclear. Trimming pared 3 bases from V and 1 base from J, leaving 10 bases between. Germline V lookup: CDR1 SNHLY, CDR2 FYNNEI. CDR3 length equals 16 residues. Drawing the rest from reference TRBV2 and TRBJ2-6, the complete variable domain is EPEVTQTPSHQVTQMGQEVILRCVPISNHLYFYWYRQILGQKVEFLVSFYNNEISEKSEIFDDQFSVERPDGSNFTLKIRSTKLEDSAMYFCASSDMITSGANVLTFGAGSRLTVL.

This clonotype was counted many times. This chain uses TRBV5-1 with TRBJ2-4; D is uncertain. This CDR3 comprises 14 residues. V was trimmed by 4 bases and J by 1 base, leaving 9 bases between them. CDR1 SGHRS and CDR2 YFSETQ come from the germline V gene. CDR3 nucleotide sequence: TGCGCCAGCAGCCCGAACGGGGCCAAAAACATTCAGTACTTC. This codes for CASSPNGAKNIQYF.

This clonotype was observed many times. The rearrangement links TRBV7-6 to TRBJ2-7; D perhaps matches TRBD2 (6 bases). CDR3 length equals 16 residues. Germline V CDR1 and CDR2: SGHVS, FNYEAQ. The V end was cut by 1 base, the J end by 0 bases, with 13 bases between. DNA for the CDR3: TGTGCCAGCAGCTTAGTCGGGGCGGGGATCTCCTACGAGCAGTACTTC. Translated: CASSLVGAGISYEQYF.

The V call is TRBV11-2, the J call TRBJ2-1; 9 bases map to TRBD2. CDR1 is SGHAT, CDR2 FQNNGV, per germline. The junction had 12 bases not matched to a gene; V was cut back by 6 bases and J by 6 bases. CDR3 length: 16 residues. CDR3 DNA: TGTGCCAGCAGTACCCCGGGACTAGCTCGCTTCAATGAGCAGTTCTTC. Its protein is CASSTPGLARFNEQFF.

A word on this clonotype: At one boundary the junction diverges from the germline segment, which might be a read error. The chain recombines TRBV7-7 with TRBJ1-3; 10 bases are a match to TRBD1. Looked up from germline, CDR1 is SSHAT and CDR2 is FNYEAQ (reference sequence). This CDR3 region has 15 residues. As DNA, the CDR3 is TGTGCTAGCAGCCGGGACAGGGGTACTGGAAACACCATATATTTT. Translation: CASSRDRGTGNTIYF.

This clonotype was found many times. The gene calls are TRBV20-1 and TRBJ1-3; no definite D call. The V and J ends lost 0 bases and 0 bases respectively, with 6 bases between them. The germline V gene encodes CDR1 DFQATT and CDR2 SNEGSKA (reference sequence). CDR3 size: 14 residues. The CDR3 DNA sequence: TGCAGTGCTAGAGATCAATACTCTGGAAACACCATATATTTT. Encoded protein: CSARDQYSGNTIYF.